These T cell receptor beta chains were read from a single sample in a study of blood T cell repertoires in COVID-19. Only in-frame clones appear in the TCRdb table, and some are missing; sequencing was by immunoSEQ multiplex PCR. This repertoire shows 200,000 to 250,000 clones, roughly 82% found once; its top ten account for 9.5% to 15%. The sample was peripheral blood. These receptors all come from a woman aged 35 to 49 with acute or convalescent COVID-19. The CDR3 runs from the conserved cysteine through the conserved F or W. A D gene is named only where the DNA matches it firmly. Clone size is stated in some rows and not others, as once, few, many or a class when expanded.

CDR3 DNA: TGCAGCGCAAAGACAGGGTCCCCTAATCAGCCCCAGCATTTT; CDR3 protein: CSAKTGSPNQPQHF; D gene: TRBD1; V gene: TRBV29-1; clone size: .; J gene: TRBJ1-5
CDR3 DNA: TGTGCCAGCTCCGGGACTCCCAGGTGGGGGAAAGACGAGCAGTACTTC; CDR3 protein: CASSGTPRWGKDEQYF; D gene: .; V gene: TRBV18; clone size: .; J gene: TRBJ2-7
CDR3 DNA: TGTGCCACCAGCGGAGGCCGGGGGGGAAGTACGGACGAGCAGTACTTC; CDR3 protein: CATSGGRGGSTDEQYF; D gene: TRBD2; V gene: TRBV15; clone size: .; J gene: TRBJ2-7
CDR3 DNA: TGTGCCAGCAGTTTACGACAAGGGGAGGCAAACACCATATATTTT; CDR3 protein: CASSLRQGEANTIYF; D gene: .; V gene: TRBV11-2; clone size: .; J gene: TRBJ1-3
CDR3 DNA: TGTGCCAGCTCACCACCGTCGACAGTCGAGCAGTACTTC; CDR3 protein: CASSPPSTVEQYF; D gene: .; V gene: TRBV18; clone size: .; J gene: TRBJ2-7
CDR3 DNA: TGCGCCAGCAGTGAGTCTCAGGGAGGCTCACCCCTCCACTTT; CDR3 protein: CASSESQGGSPLHF; D gene: .; V gene: TRBV10-2; clone size: .; J gene: TRBJ1-6
CDR3 DNA: TGTGCCAGCAGCCTCAGCGGGGGGGCGGGCGAGCAGTTCTTC; CDR3 protein: CASSLSGGAGEQFF; D gene: TRBD2; V gene: TRBV3-1/TRBV3-2; clone size: .; J gene: TRBJ2-1
CDR3 DNA: TGTGCCTGGAGTGCTCTCAGGGGGAATCAGCCCCAGCATTTT; CDR3 protein: CAWSALRGNQPQHF; D gene: TRBD1; V gene: TRBV30; clone size: .; J gene: TRBJ1-5
CDR3 DNA: TGTGCCAGTCAGGGGGAAAATACCTACGAGCAGTACTTC; CDR3 protein: CASQGENTYEQYF; D gene: TRBD1; V gene: TRBV19; clone size: .; J gene: TRBJ2-7
CDR3 DNA: TGTGCCAGCAGCTCAGGATCCGTGACTGAAGCTTTCTTT; CDR3 protein: CASSSGSVTEAFF; D gene: .; V gene: TRBV7-2; clone size: .; J gene: TRBJ1-1
CDR3 DNA: TGTGCCAGCAGCCAGAACACGAACACCGGGGAGCTGTTTTTT; CDR3 protein: CASSQNTNTGELFF; D gene: .; V gene: TRBV14; clone size: .; J gene: TRBJ2-2
CDR3 DNA: TGCGCCAGCAGCCAAGACGTAGCGGGAGGGATCCAAGAGACCCAGTACTTC; CDR3 protein: CASSQDVAGGIQETQYF; D gene: TRBD2; V gene: TRBV4-3; clone size: .; J gene: TRBJ2-5
CDR3 DNA: TGCGCCAGCAGCTCAGGACAGGGCCTCGGGGCTTTCTTT; CDR3 protein: CASSSGQGLGAFF; D gene: TRBD1; V gene: TRBV5-1; clone size: .; J gene: TRBJ1-1
CDR3 DNA: TGTGCCATCAGTGAGTCTGGCAGAACTAGGTACACCTTC; CDR3 protein: CAISESGRTRYTF; D gene: .; V gene: TRBV10-3; clone size: .; J gene: TRBJ1-2
CDR3 DNA: TGCGCCAGCAGCGTACGGGGGACCGGCTACGAGCAGTACTTC; CDR3 protein: CASSVRGTGYEQYF; D gene: .; V gene: TRBV5-1; clone size: .; J gene: TRBJ2-7
CDR3 DNA: TGCGCCAGCAGCCAACCTCGCCCGGACAGGGAAAACACCGGGGAGCTGTTTTTT; CDR3 protein: CASSQPRPDRENTGELFF; D gene: TRBD1; V gene: TRBV4-1; clone size: .; J gene: TRBJ2-2
CDR3 DNA: TGTGCCTGGAGTCTCCGTCCCCTCCTAGCGGGGGAACAAGAGACCCAGTACTTC; CDR3 protein: CAWSLRPLLAGEQETQYF; D gene: TRBD2; V gene: TRBV30; clone size: .; J gene: TRBJ2-5
CDR3 DNA: TGTGCCAGCAGTCGAGGACTAGCCTACGAGCAGTACTTC; CDR3 protein: CASSRGLAYEQYF; D gene: TRBD2; V gene: TRBV5-5; clone size: .; J gene: TRBJ2-7
CDR3 DNA: TGTGCCAGCAGCTACAGGGGTAGTGTCTACGAGCAGTACTTC; CDR3 protein: CASSYRGSVYEQYF; D gene: TRBD1; V gene: TRBV11-1; clone size: .; J gene: TRBJ2-7
CDR3 DNA: TGTGCCAGCACGATTGGCAGGGCAAACGACGCCGGGGAGCTGTTTTTT; CDR3 protein: CASTIGRANDAGELFF; D gene: .; V gene: TRBV27; clone size: .; J gene: TRBJ2-2
CDR3 DNA: TGCAGCGCCCAACACAAAATGAACACTGAAGCTTTCTTT; CDR3 protein: CSAQHKMNTEAFF; D gene: .; V gene: TRBV29-1; clone size: .; J gene: TRBJ1-1
CDR3 DNA: TGTGCCAGCAGTCCCGACAGAGCTTACGAGCAGTACTTC; CDR3 protein: CASSPDRAYEQYF; D gene: .; V gene: TRBV12-3/TRBV12-4; clone size: few; J gene: TRBJ2-7
CDR3 DNA: TGCGCCAGCAGCTTTTCTGACGGGACAGATACGCAGTATTTT; CDR3 protein: CASSFSDGTDTQYF; D gene: .; V gene: TRBV5-1; clone size: .; J gene: TRBJ2-3
CDR3 DNA: TGTGCCAGTAGTAGCGGGAATCGGCCTATTGCGCCCCAGCATTTT; CDR3 protein: CASSSGNRPIAPQHF; D gene: .; V gene: TRBV19; clone size: .; J gene: TRBJ1-5
CDR3 DNA: TGTGCCAGCAGTCCTTATCCAGACAGGGGGCGAGGTGGGGCCAACGTCCTGACTTTC; CDR3 protein: CASSPYPDRGRGGANVLTF; D gene: TRBD1; V gene: TRBV2; clone size: .; J gene: TRBJ2-6
CDR3 DNA: TGTGCCTGGAGGGACAGGGAGGCCTACGAGCAGTACTTC; CDR3 protein: CAWRDREAYEQYF; D gene: TRBD1; V gene: TRBV30; clone size: .; J gene: TRBJ2-7
CDR3 DNA: TGCGCCAGCAGTGAGTCCAGGGGGCTTTCACCCCTCCACTTT; CDR3 protein: CASSESRGLSPLHF; D gene: TRBD1; V gene: TRBV10-2; clone size: .; J gene: TRBJ1-6
CDR3 DNA: TGTGCCGCGGGGGGCCGCACAGATACGCAGTATTTT; CDR3 protein: CAAGGRTDTQYF; D gene: TRBD2; V gene: TRBV27; clone size: once; J gene: TRBJ2-3
CDR3 DNA: TGCGCCAGCAGCTTTGGGGGGTCAGATACGCAGTATTTT; CDR3 protein: CASSFGGSDTQYF; D gene: .; V gene: TRBV5-1; clone size: .; J gene: TRBJ2-3
CDR3 DNA: TGTGCCAGCAGCCCGAGCGTTAGCTCCTACAATGAGCAGTTCTTC; CDR3 protein: CASSPSVSSYNEQFF; D gene: .; V gene: TRBV6-5; clone size: .; J gene: TRBJ2-1
CDR3 DNA: TGTGCCAGCAGCTTAACGCGGGGGGGACAAGAGACCCAGTACTTC; CDR3 protein: CASSLTRGGQETQYF; D gene: TRBD2; V gene: TRBV11-3; clone size: .; J gene: TRBJ2-5
CDR3 DNA: TGTGCCAGCAGCACCAATAGCGAGTACGAGCAGTACTTC; CDR3 protein: CASSTNSEYEQYF; D gene: .; V gene: TRBV9; clone size: .; J gene: TRBJ2-7
CDR3 DNA: TGTGCCATCAGTGAGTCCGGGACAGCTTCACCCCTCCACTTT; CDR3 protein: CAISESGTASPLHF; D gene: TRBD1; V gene: TRBV10-3; clone size: .; J gene: TRBJ1-6
CDR3 DNA: TGTGCCAGCAGTACAAACCGACAGGGAAATCAGCCCCAGCATTTT; CDR3 protein: CASSTNRQGNQPQHF; D gene: TRBD1; V gene: TRBV2; clone size: .; J gene: TRBJ1-5
CDR3 DNA: TGCGCCAGCAGCTTGGGGGGCTTGGACAATGAGCAGTTCTTC; CDR3 protein: CASSLGGLDNEQFF; D gene: .; V gene: TRBV5-1; clone size: .; J gene: TRBJ2-1
CDR3 DNA: TGTGCCTGGAAGGCGGGAGGCAACTACGAGCAGTACTTC; CDR3 protein: CAWKAGGNYEQYF; D gene: TRBD2; V gene: TRBV30; clone size: few; J gene: TRBJ2-7
CDR3 DNA: TGTGCCAGCAGCCAAGAACGGGAGACAGGGCGGGGGGGAGCTTTCTTT; CDR3 protein: CASSQERETGRGGAFF; D gene: TRBD1; V gene: TRBV4-2; clone size: .; J gene: TRBJ1-1
CDR3 DNA: TGTGCTAGTGGCCAGGGGGAGAACGAGCAGTACTTC; CDR3 protein: CASGQGENEQYF; D gene: TRBD1; V gene: TRBV12-5; clone size: .; J gene: TRBJ2-7
CDR3 DNA: TGTGCCAGCACCCTAGGACAGTCCTACGAGCAGTACTTC; CDR3 protein: CASTLGQSYEQYF; D gene: .; V gene: TRBV28; clone size: .; J gene: TRBJ2-7
CDR3 DNA: TGTGCCAGCCGGGCGGGGGGGTGGAATGAGCAGTTCTTC; CDR3 protein: CASRAGGWNEQFF; D gene: TRBD2; V gene: TRBV6-5; clone size: .; J gene: TRBJ2-1
CDR3 DNA: TGTGCCAGCAGTGGCCTGCCCTCGTCCGGCTACACCTTC; CDR3 protein: CASSGLPSSGYTF; D gene: .; V gene: TRBV14; clone size: .; J gene: TRBJ1-2
CDR3 DNA: TGCAGCGTTGAAGGCCGACAGGGGCGGGATGAGGACTACACCTTC; CDR3 protein: CSVEGRQGRDEDYTF; D gene: TRBD1; V gene: TRBV29-1; clone size: .; J gene: TRBJ1-2
CDR3 DNA: TGTGCCAGCAGCTTACTAGCGGGAGGGGCGGGTGAGCAGTTCTTC; CDR3 protein: CASSLLAGGAGEQFF; D gene: TRBD2; V gene: TRBV7-9; clone size: once; J gene: TRBJ2-1
CDR3 DNA: TGTGCCAGCAGCCAAGTCCCGGGGAATGGCTACACCTTC; CDR3 protein: CASSQVPGNGYTF; D gene: .; V gene: TRBV3-1/TRBV3-2; clone size: .; J gene: TRBJ1-2
CDR3 DNA: TGTGCCATCAGTGAAGGACTGATGGCTAACGTCCTGACTTTC; CDR3 protein: CAISEGLMANVLTF; D gene: .; V gene: TRBV10-3; clone size: .; J gene: TRBJ2-6